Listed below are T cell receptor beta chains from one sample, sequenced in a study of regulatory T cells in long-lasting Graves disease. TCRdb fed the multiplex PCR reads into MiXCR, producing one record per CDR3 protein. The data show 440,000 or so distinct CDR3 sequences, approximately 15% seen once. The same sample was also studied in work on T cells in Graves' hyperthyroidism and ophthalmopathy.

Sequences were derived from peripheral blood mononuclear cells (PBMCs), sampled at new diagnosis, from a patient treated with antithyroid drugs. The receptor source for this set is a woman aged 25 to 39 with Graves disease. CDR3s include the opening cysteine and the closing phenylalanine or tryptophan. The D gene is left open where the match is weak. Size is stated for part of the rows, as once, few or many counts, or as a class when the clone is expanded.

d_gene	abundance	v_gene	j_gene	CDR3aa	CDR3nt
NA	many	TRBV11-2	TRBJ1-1	CASSLRRTVEAFF	TGTGCCAGCAGCCTCCGGCGGACAGTTGAAGCTTTCTTT
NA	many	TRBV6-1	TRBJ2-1	CASTTPVGHEQFF	TGTGCCAGCACCACCCCCGTGGGACATGAGCAGTTCTTC
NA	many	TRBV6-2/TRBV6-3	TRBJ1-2	CASSYQAGYGYTF	TGTGCCAGCAGTTACCAGGCAGGCTATGGCTACACCTTC
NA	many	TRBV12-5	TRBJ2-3	CASGILDRRADTQYF	TGTGCTAGTGGTATCCTGGACAGGAGGGCAGATACGCAGTATTTT
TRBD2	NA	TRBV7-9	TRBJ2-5	CASSNSGRAGRETQYF	TGTGCCAGCTCAAATAGCGGGAGGGCCGGGAGAGAGACCCAGTACTTC
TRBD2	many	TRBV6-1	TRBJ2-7	CASSDSGWAGFEQYF	TGTGCCAGCAGTGATAGCGGGTGGGCAGGATTCGAGCAGTACTTC
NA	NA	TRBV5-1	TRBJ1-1	CASSLRISQGTEAFF	TGCGCCAGCAGCTTGAGGATCAGCCAGGGTACTGAAGCTTTCTTT
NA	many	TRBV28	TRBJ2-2	CASRASNTGELFF	TGTGCCAGCAGAGCTTCGAACACCGGGGAGCTGTTTTTT
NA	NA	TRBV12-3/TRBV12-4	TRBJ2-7	CASSSRGHEQYF	TGTGCCAGCAGTTCGAGGGGCCACGAGCAGTACTTC
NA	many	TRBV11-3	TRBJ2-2	CASSQGQITGELFF	TGTGCCAGCAGCCAAGGACAGATCACCGGGGAGCTGTTTTTT
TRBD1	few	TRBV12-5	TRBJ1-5	CASGAGTGERPQHF	TGTGCTAGTGGCGCCGGGACAGGGGAGAGGCCCCAGCATTTT
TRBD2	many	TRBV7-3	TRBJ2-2	CASSPSPGLAAGELFF	TGTGCCAGCAGTCCCTCCCCGGGACTAGCAGCCGGGGAGCTGTTTTTT
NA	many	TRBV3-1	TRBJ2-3	CASSQIRGGGTDTQYF	TGTGCCAGCAGCCAAATACGCGGTGGGGGCACAGATACGCAGTATTTT
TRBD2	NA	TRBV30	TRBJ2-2	CAWSSGRANTGELFF	TGTGCCTGGAGTAGCGGGAGGGCGAACACCGGGGAGCTGTTTTTT
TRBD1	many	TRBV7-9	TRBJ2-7	CASSLGQGMVYEQYF	TGTGCCAGCAGCTTAGGACAGGGGATGGTTTACGAGCAGTACTTC
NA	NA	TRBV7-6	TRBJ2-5	CASSLEAETQYF	TGTGCCAGCAGCTTAGAAGCAGAGACCCAGTACTTC
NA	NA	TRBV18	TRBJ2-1	CASSPPRQVGNEQFF	TGTGCCAGCTCACCCCCCAGACAGGTTGGAAATGAGCAGTTCTTC
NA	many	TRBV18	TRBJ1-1	CASSEKLQGVGNTEAFF	TGTGCCAGCTCAGAAAAGCTACAGGGAGTCGGGAACACTGAAGCTTTCTTT
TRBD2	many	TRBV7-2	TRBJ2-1	CASTLAGGPNEQFF	TGTGCCAGCACACTAGCGGGAGGGCCCAATGAGCAGTTCTTC
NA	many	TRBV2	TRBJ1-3	CASIRGNTIYF	TGTGCCAGCATTCGGGGAAACACCATATATTTT
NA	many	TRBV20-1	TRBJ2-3	CSGRSAETDTQYF	TGCAGCGGACGCTCAGCGGAGACAGATACGCAGTATTTT
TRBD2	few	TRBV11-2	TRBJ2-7	CASSLGPPSGSSYEQYF	TGTGCCAGCAGCTTAGGCCCCCCTAGCGGGAGCTCCTACGAGCAGTACTTC
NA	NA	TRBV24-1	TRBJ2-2	CATSDLPWGTGELFF	TGTGCCACCAGTGATTTGCCCTGGGGCACCGGGGAGCTGTTTTTT
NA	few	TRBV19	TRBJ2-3	CASSRRFSTDTQYF	TGTGCCAGTAGTCGTAGGTTTTCCACAGATACGCAGTATTTT
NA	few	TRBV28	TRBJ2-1	CASSPDRAANNEQFF	TGTGCCAGCAGCCCCGACAGAGCCGCGAACAATGAGCAGTTCTTC
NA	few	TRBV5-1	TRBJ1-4	CASSLVGDEKLFF	TGCGCCAGCAGCTTAGTGGGAGACGAAAAACTGTTTTTT
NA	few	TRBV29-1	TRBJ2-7	CSVDLGRGGEQYF	TGCAGCGTTGACTTAGGCAGGGGCGGCGAGCAGTACTTC
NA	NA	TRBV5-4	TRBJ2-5	CASSSDFQETQYF	TGTGCCAGCAGCTCGGATTTCCAAGAGACCCAGTACTTC
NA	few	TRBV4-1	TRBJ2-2	CASSQDLGVTGELFF	TGCGCCAGCAGCCAAGATCTCGGGGTAACCGGGGAGCTGTTTTTT
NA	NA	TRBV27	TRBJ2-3	CASSPQLLLTTDTQYF	TGTGCCAGCTCTCCTCAACTACTATTAACCACAGATACGCAGTATTTT
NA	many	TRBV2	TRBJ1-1	CASTEVGQLNTEAFF	TGTGCCAGCACTGAGGTGGGGCAGCTGAACACTGAAGCTTTCTTT
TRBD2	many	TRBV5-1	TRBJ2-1	CASSLPGLGGVNEQFF	TGCGCCAGCAGCTTACCGGGACTCGGGGGGGTCAATGAGCAGTTCTTC
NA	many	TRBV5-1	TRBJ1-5	CASSPMVAGTKKGSNQPQHF	TGCGCCAGCAGCCCGATGGTAGCCGGGACCAAAAAAGGGAGCAATCAGCCCCAGCATTTT
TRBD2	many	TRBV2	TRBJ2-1	CASISGSSYNEQFF	TGTGCCAGCATTAGCGGGAGCTCCTACAATGAGCAGTTCTTC
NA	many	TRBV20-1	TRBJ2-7	CSAGAQARREQYF	TGCAGTGCAGGGGCCCAGGCCCGGCGCGAGCAGTACTTC
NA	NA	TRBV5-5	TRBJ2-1	CASSLYLIHEQFF	TGTGCCAGCAGCTTGTATTTAATCCATGAGCAGTTCTTC
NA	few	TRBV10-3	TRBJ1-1	CAIQWDLNTEAFF	TGTGCCATCCAATGGGACTTGAACACTGAAGCTTTCTTT
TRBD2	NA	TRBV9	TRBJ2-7	CASSRGLAGGAGPYEQYF	TGTGCCAGCTCACGGGGACTAGCGGGAGGGGCCGGCCCCTACGAGCAGTACTTC
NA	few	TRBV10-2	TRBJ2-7	CASRAGAGYEQYF	TGCGCCAGTCGAGCAGGAGCGGGCTACGAGCAGTACTTC
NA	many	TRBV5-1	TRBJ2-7	CASSLDADYEQYF	TGCGCCAGCAGCTTGGACGCGGACTACGAGCAGTACTTC
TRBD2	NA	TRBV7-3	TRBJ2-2	CASSLVPGGSTGELFF	TGTGCCAGCAGCCTCGTGCCGGGAGGGAGCACCGGGGAGCTGTTTTTT
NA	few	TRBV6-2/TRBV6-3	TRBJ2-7	CASRATTGLEQYF	TGTGCCAGCAGGGCGACGACTGGGCTCGAGCAGTACTTC
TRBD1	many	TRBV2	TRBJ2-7	CASRPLTGYEQYF	TGTGCCAGCAGGCCTCTGACAGGGTACGAGCAGTACTTC
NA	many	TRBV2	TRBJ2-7	CASNSGTSYEQYF	TGTGCCAGCAACTCGGGGACTTCCTACGAGCAGTACTTC
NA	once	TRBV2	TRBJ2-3	CASSEGLSTDTQYF	TGTGCCAGCAGTGAGGGTCTCAGCACAGATACGCAGTATTTT
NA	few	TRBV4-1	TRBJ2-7	CASSQEGAELYEQYF	TGCGCCAGCAGCCAAGAAGGGGCTGAACTCTACGAGCAGTACTTC
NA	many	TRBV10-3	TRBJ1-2	CATDAGKATDYGYTF	TGTGCCACCGATGCAGGGAAGGCGACTGACTATGGCTACACCTTC
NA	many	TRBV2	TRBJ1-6	CARSTEGSPLHF	TGTGCCAGATCGACAGAGGGATCACCCCTCCACTTT
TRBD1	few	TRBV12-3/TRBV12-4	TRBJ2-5	CASRGTGVRETQYF	TGTGCCAGCAGGGGAACAGGGGTCCGGGAGACCCAGTACTTC
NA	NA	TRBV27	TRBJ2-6	CASRTRDSGANVLTF	TGTGCCAGCAGAACCAGGGATTCTGGGGCCAACGTCCTGACTTTC
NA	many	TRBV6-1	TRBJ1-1	CASSQMNTEAFF	TGTGCCAGCAGCCAGATGAACACTGAAGCTTTCTTT
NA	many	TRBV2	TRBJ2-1	CASSYSQVSGYYNEQFF	TGTGCCAGCAGCTATTCACAGGTTAGCGGCTATTACAATGAGCAGTTCTTC
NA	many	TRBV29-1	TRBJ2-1	CSETQGVGIGEQFF	TGCAGCGAGACCCAGGGAGTAGGTATAGGTGAGCAGTTCTTC